The following is a T cell receptor beta chain sequence with its context. The data are from a study of blood T cell repertoires in COVID-19. Background on the study: Italy, Spain and the United States were the sources of the convalescent and acute COVID-19 samples. T cells, B-cell-depleted T cells, or PBMCs supplied cDNA or gDNA.

Per the germline V gene, CDR1 is SGDLS and CDR2 is YYNGEE. Between the trimmed V and J ends, which lost 0 bases and 6 bases, there was a span of 7 bases. CDR3 size: 13 residues. Authors' methods: Amplifying reference gene primers gave estimates of nucleated cell counts. Repertoires were generated with immunoSEQ multiplex PCR, while TCRdb's copy carries only in-frame clones and drops some. For V, J and clone size, that table is used; D and trimming come from the DNA. This sample yields around 200,000 clones, of which approximately 87% are seen a single time; under 25% belongs to the top ten. This TCR came from a man between 65 and 85 years old with active or convalescent COVID-19. Sample: peripheral blood. The rearrangement joins TRBV9 to TRBJ2-1; D uncertain. The DNA of the CDR3 is TGTGCCAGCAGCGTAGGACTTACCAATGAGCAGTTCTTC. It translates to CASSVGLTNEQFF.